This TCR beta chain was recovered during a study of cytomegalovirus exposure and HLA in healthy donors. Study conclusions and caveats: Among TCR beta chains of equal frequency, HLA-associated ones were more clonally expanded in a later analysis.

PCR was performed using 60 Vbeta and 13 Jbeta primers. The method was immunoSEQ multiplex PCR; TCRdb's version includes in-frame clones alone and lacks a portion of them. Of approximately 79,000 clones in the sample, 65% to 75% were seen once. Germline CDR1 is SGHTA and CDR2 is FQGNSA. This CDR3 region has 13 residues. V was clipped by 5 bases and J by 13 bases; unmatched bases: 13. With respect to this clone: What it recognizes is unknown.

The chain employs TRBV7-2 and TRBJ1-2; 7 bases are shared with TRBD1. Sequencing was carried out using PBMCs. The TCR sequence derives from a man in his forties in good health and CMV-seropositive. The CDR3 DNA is TGTGCCAGCAGCCCCCAAACAGGGGAATCTGCCACCTTC. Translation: CASSPQTGESATF. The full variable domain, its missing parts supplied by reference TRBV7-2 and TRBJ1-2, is GAGVSQSPSNKVTEKGKDVELRCDPISGHTALYWYRQSLGQGLEFLIYFQGNSAPDKSGLPSDRFSAERTGGSVSTLTIQRTQQEDSAVYLCASSPQTGESATFGSGTRLTVV.